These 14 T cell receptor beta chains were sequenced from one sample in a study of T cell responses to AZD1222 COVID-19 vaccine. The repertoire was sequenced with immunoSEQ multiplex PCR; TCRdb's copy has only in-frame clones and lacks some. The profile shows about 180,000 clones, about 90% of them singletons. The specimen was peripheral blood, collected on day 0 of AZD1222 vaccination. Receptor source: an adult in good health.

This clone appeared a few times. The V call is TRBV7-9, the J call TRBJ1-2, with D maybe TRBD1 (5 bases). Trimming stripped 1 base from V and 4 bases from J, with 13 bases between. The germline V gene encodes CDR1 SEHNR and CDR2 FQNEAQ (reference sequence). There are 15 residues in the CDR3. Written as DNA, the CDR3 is TGTGCCAGCAGCTTAGATACAGGCAGCGTCTATGGCTACACCTTC. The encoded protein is CASSLDTGSVYGYTF.

The CDR3 loop reads CATSREPTVGGNNEKLFF. The CDR3 coding sequence is TGTGCCACCAGCAGAGAACCCACCGTGGGAGGGAATAATGAAAAACTGTTTTTT. V is TRBV15 and J is TRBJ1-4; D is unresolved. The germline V and J ends were trimmed by 0 bases and 4 bases, with 18 bases remaining between them. The CDR3 contains 18 residues. Per the germline V gene, CDR1 is LNHNV and CDR2 is YYDKDF (reference sequence).

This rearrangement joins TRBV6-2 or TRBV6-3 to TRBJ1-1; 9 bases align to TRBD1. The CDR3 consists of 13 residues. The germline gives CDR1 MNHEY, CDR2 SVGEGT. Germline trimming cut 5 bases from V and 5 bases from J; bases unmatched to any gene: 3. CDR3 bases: TGTGCCAGCAGTCGAGGACAGGGGACTGAAGCTTTCTTT. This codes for CASSRGQGTEAFF.

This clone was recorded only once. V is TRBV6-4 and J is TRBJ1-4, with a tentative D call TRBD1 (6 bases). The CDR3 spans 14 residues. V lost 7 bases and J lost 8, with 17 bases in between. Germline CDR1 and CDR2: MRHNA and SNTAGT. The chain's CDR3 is CASTWEGGWEKLFF. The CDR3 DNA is TGTGCCAGCACCTGGGAGGGGGGATGGGAAAAACTGTTTTTT.

The CDR3 reads CASSFKREIYQETQYF. For the CDR3, the DNA is TGTGCCAGCAGCTTCAAGCGGGAGATTTACCAAGAGACCCAGTACTTC. This chain joins TRBV5-4 and TRBJ2-5; 8 bases fit TRBD2. This CDR3 has 16 amino acids. CDR1 SGHNT and CDR2 YYREEE come from the germline V gene (reference sequence). Germline trimming cut 2 bases from V and 0 bases from J; bases unmatched to any gene: 6.

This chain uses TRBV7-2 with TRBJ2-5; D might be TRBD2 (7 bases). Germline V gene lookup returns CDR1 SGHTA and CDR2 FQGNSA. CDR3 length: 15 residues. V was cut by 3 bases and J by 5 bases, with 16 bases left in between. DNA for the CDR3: TGTGCCAGCAGCTTGGGAGGGGGACCCTGGGAGACCCAGTACTTC. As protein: CASSLGGGPWETQYF.

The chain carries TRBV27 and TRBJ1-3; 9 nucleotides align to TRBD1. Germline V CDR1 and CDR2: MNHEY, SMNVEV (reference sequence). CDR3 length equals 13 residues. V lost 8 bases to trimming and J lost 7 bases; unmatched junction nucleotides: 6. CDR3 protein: CASSGTGRNTIYF. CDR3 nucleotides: TGTGCCAGCTCCGGGACAGGGAGGAACACCATATATTTT.

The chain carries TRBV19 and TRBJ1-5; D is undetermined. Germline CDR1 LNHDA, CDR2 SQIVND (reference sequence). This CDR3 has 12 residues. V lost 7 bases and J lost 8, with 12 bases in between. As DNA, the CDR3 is TGTGCCAGTACCGGCCCCGGGGAGCCCCAGCATTTT. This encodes CASTGPGEPQHF. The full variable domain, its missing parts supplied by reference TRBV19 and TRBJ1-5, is DGGITQSPKYLFRKEGQNVTLSCEQNLNHDAMYWYRQDPGQGLRLIYYSQIVNDFQKGDIAEGYSVSREKKESFPLTVTSAQKNPTAFYLCASTGPGEPQHFGDGTRLSIL.

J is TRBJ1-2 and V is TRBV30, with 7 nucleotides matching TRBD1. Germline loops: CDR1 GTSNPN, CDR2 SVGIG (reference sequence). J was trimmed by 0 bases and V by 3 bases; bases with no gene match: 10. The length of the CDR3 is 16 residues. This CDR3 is CAWRGRDSRTNYGYTF. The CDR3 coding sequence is TGTGCCTGGAGGGGACGGGACAGCCGAACTAACTATGGCTACACCTTC.

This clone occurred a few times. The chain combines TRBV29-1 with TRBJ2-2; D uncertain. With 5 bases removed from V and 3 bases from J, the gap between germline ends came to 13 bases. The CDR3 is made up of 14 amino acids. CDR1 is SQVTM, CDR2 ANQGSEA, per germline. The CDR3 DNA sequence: TGCAGCGTTTTAAATGACATCTACACCGGGGAGCTGTTTTTT. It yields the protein CSVLNDIYTGELFF.

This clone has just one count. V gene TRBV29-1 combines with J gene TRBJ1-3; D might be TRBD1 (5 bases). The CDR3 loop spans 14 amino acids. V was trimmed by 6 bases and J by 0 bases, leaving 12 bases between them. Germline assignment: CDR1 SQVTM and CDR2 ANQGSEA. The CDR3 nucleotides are TGCAGCGTCTCCCCAGGGCGCTCTGGAAACACCATATATTTT. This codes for CSVSPGRSGNTIYF.

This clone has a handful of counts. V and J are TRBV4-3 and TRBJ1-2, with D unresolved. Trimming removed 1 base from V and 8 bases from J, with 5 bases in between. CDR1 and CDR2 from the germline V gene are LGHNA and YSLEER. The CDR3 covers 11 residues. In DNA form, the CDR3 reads TGCGCCAGCAGCCAAGGCGGGGGCTACACCTTC. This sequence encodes CASSQGGGYTF.

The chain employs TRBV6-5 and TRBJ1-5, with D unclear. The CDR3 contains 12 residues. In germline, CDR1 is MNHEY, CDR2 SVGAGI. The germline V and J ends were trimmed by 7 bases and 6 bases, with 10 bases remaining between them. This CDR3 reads CASIGGLQPQHF. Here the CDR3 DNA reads TGTGCCAGCATAGGAGGTCTTCAGCCCCAGCATTTT.

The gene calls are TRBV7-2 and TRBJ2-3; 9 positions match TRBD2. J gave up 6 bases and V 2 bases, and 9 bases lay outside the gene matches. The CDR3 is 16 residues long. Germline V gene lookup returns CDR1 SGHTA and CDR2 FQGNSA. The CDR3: CASSLTLAGSQDTQYF. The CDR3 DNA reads TGTGCCAGCAGCTTAACGCTAGCGGGAAGTCAGGATACGCAGTATTTT.